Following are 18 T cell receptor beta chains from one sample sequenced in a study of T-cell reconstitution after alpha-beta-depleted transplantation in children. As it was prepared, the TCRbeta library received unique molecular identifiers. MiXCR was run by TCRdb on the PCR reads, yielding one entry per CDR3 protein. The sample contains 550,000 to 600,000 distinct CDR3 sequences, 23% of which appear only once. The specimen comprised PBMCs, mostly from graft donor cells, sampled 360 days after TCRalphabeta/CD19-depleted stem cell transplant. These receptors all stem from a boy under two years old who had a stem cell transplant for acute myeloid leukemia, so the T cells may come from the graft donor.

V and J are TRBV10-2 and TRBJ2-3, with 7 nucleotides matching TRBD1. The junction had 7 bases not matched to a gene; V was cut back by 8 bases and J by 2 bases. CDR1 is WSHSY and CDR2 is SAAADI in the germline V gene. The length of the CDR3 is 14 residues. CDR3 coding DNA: TGCGCCAGCTTGACAGGGAGCCTCACAGATACGCAGTATTTT. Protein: CASLTGSLTDTQYF.

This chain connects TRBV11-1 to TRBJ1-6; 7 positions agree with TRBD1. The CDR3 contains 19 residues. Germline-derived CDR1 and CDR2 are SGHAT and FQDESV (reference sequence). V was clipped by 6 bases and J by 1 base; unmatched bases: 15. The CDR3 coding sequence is TGTGCCAGCAGAGAGGGGACAGCGGAGAAGGGTTCCTATAATTCACCCCTCCACTTT. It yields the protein CASREGTAEKGSYNSPLHF.

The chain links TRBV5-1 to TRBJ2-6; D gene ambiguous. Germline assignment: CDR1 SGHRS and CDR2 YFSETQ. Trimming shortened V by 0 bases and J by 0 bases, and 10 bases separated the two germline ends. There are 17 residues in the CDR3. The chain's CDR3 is CASSLVARLSGANVLTF. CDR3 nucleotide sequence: TGCGCCAGCAGCTTGGTCGCACGCCTCTCTGGGGCCAACGTCCTGACTTTC.

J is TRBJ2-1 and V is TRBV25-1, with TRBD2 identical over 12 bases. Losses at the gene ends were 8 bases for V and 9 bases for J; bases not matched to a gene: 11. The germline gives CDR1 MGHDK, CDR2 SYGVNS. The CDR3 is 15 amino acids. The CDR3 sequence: CASQDLAGGQGEQFF. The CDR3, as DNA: TGTGCCAGCCAAGATCTAGCGGGGGGGCAAGGTGAGCAGTTCTTC.

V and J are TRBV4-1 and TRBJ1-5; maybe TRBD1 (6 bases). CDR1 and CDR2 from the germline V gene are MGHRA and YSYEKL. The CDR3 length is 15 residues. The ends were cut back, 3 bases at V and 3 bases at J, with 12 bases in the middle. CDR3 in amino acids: CASSHPRGSNQPQHF. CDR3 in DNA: TGCGCCAGCAGCCATCCCAGGGGTTCCAATCAGCCCCAGCATTTT.

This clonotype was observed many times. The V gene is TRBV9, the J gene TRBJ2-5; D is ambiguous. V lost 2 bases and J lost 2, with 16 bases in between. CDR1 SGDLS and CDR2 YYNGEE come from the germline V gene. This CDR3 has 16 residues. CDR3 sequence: CASSVGPVDIQETQYF. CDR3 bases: TGTGCCAGCAGCGTTGGTCCTGTCGATATTCAAGAGACCCAGTACTTC.

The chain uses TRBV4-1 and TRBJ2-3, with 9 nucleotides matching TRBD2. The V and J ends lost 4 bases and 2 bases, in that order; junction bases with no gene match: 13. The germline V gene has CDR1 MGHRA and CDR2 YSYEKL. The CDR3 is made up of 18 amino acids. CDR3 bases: TGCGCCAGCAGCCGAGAGGGGCAGCGGGGGGCCATCACAGATACGCAGTATTTT. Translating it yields CASSREGQRGAITDTQYF.

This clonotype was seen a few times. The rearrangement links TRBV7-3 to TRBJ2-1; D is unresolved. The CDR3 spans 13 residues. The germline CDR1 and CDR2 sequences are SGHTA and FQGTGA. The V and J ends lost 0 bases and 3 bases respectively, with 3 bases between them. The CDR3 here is CASSLTIYNEQFF. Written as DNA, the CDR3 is TGTGCCAGCAGCTTAACGATCTACAATGAGCAGTTCTTC. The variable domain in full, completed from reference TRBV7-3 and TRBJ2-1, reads GAGVSQTPSNKVTEKGKYVELRCDPISGHTALYWYRQSLGQGPEFLIYFQGTGAADDSGLPNDRFFAVRPEGSVSTLKIQRTERGDSAVYLCASSLTIYNEQFFGPGTRLTVL.

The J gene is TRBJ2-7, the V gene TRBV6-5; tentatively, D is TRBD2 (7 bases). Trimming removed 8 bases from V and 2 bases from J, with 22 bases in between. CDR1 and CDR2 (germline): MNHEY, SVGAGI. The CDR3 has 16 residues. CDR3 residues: CASVLKGGDSPYEQYF. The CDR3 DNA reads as TGTGCCAGCGTTCTTAAAGGGGGGGATTCCCCCTACGAGCAGTACTTC.

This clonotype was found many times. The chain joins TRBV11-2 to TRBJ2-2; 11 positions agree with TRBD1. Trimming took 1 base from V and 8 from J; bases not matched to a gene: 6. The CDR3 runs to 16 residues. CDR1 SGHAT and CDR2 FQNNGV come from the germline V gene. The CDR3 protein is CASSLVGTGGRGELFF. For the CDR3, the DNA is TGTGCCAGCAGCTTAGTAGGGACAGGGGGACGTGGGGAGCTGTTTTTT. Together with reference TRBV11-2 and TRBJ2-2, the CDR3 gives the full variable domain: EAGVAQSPRYKIIEKRQSVAFWCNPISGHATLYWYQQILGQGPKLLIQFQNNGVVDDSQLPKDRFSAERLKGVDSTLKIQPAKLEDSAVYLCASSLVGTGGRGELFFGEGSRLTVL.

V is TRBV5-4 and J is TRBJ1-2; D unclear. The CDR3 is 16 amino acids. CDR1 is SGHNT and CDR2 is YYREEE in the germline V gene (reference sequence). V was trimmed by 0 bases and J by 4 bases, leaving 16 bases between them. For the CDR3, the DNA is TGTGCCAGCAGCTTGGCCGTACAAGCTCCCACCTATGGCTACACCTTC. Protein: CASSLAVQAPTYGYTF.

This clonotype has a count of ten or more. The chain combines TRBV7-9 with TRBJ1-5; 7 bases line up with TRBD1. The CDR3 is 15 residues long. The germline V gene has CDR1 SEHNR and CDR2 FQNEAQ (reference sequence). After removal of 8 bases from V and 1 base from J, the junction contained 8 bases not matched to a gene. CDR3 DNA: TGTGCCAGCCAGCCCTCAGGGGGAAGCAATCAGCCCCAGCATTTT. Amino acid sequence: CASQPSGGSNQPQHF.

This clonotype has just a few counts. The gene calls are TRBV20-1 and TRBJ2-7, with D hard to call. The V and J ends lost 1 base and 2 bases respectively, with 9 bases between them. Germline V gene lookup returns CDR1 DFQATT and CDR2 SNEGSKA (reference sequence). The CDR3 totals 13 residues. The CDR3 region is CSARVDGTYEQYV. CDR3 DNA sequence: TGCAGTGCTAGAGTAGACGGAACCTACGAGCAGTACGTC.

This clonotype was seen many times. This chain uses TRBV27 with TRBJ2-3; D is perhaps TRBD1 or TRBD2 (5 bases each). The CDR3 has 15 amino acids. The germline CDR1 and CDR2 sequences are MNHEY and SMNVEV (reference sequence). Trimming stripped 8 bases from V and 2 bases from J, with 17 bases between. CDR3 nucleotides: TGTGCCAGCTCCTCCCGGGACGGAATCACAGATACGCAGTATTTT. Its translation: CASSSRDGITDTQYF.

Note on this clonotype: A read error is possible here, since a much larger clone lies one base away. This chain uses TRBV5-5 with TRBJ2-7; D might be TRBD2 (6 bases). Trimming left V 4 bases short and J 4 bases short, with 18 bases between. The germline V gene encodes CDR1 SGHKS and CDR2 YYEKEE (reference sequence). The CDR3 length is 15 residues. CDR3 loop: CASSPGGGLGYEQYF. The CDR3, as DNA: TGTGCCAGCAGCCCCGGGGGTGGCCTTGGGTACGAGCAGTACTTC.

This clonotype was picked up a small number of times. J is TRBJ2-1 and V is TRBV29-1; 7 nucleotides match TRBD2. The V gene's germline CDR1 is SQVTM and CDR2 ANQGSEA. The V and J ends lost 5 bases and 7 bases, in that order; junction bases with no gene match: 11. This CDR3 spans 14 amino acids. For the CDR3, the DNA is TGCAGCGTTCCGAGCGGGGCAAAAAAAAATGAGCAGTTCTTC. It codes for CSVPSGAKKNEQFF.

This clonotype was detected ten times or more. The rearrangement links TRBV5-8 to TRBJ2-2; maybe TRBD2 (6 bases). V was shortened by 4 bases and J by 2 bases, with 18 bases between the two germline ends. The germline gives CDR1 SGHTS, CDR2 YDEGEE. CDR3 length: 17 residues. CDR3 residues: CASSPGAPNPNTGELFF. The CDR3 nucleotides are TGTGCCAGCAGCCCGGGAGCCCCAAACCCAAACACCGGGGAGCTGTTTTTT.

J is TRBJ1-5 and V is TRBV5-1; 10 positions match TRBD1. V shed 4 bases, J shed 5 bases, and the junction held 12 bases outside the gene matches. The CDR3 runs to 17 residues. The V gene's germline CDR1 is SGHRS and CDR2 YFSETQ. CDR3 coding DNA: TGCGCCAGCAGCCGATTCCCGGGACAGGGGTCGGATCAGCCCCAGCATTTT. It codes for CASSRFPGQGSDQPQHF.